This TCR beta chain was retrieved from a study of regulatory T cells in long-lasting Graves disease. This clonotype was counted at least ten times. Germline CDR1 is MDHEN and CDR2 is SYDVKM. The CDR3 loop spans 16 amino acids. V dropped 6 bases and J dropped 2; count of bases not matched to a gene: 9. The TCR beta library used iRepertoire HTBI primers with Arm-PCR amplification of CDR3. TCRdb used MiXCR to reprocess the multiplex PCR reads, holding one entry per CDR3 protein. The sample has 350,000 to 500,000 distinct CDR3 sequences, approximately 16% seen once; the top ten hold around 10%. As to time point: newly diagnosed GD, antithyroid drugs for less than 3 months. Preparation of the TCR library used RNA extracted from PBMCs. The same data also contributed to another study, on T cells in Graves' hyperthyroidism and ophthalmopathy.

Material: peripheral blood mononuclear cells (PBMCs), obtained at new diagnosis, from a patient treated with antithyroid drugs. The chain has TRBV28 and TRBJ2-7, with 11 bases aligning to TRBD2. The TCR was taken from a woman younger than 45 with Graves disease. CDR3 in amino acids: CASSLGLAGPTYEQYF. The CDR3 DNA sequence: TGTGCCAGCAGCCTCGGACTAGCGGGCCCTACCTACGAGCAGTACTTC.